Each of the 22 T cell receptor beta chains below was sequenced from the same sample in a study of T cell responses to AZD1222 COVID-19 vaccine. The data were produced by immunoSEQ multiplex PCR, yet TCRdb's version contains in-frame clones alone and is incomplete. The sample has about 130,000 clones; approximately 90% are singletons. Material: peripheral blood, obtained on day 0 of AZD1222 vaccination. These receptors were taken from an adult in good health.

This clone appeared a single time. This rearrangement joins TRBV28 to TRBJ1-1; D is perhaps TRBD1 (5 bases). The CDR3 spans 14 residues. The germline gives CDR1 MDHEN, CDR2 SYDVKM. V lost 5 bases and J lost 3, with 13 bases in between. Written as DNA, the CDR3 is TGTGCCAGCAGTATCGGGGGAGCGTACACTGAAGCTTTCTTT. It is translated as CASSIGGAYTEAFF.

This clone has ten or more counts. V usage is TRBV10-3 and J usage is TRBJ1-6; D unresolved. CDR3 length: 15 amino acids. Germline lookup yields CDR1 ENHRY and CDR2 SYGVKD. With 2 bases removed from V and 2 bases from J, the gap between germline ends came to 7 bases. The CDR3 DNA sequence: TGTGCCATCAGTGAGATGGCAACCTATAATTCACCCCTCCACTTT. It translates to CAISEMATYNSPLHF.

Details on this clone: One end of the junction does not line up with germline, which may come from a read error. The chain is built from TRBV28 and TRBJ2-7; 8 nucleotides align to TRBD1. Germline V lookup: CDR1 MDHEN, CDR2 SYDVKM. The CDR3 runs 14 residues. The CDR3 DNA is TGTGCCGGCAGCCGGCAGGGGGCTAAATACGAGCAGTACTTC. This sequence encodes CAGSRQGAKYEQYF.

This chain links TRBV2 with TRBJ1-6, with D unclear. V lost 4 bases to trimming and J lost 0 bases, with 7 bases between them. The CDR3 is 15 residues long. Germline CDR1 reads SNHLY; CDR2 reads FYNNEI. The CDR3 loop reads CASSGESSYNSPLHF. As DNA, the CDR3 is TGTGCCAGCAGTGGGGAAAGCTCCTATAATTCACCCCTCCACTTT.

V gene TRBV4-2 combines with J gene TRBJ1-4; possible D gene TRBD1, 6 bases. The CDR3 has 19 amino acids. V lost 4 bases, J lost 2 bases, and 23 bases lay in between. Germline CDR1 is LGHNA and CDR2 is YNFKEQ. Written as DNA, the CDR3 is TGTGCCAGCAGCCGAACAGGACAGCCTAACTTCGGGACTAATGAAAAACTGTTTTTT. The encoded protein is CASSRTGQPNFGTNEKLFF.

The chain is built from TRBV18 and TRBJ2-2; the D is unclear. This CDR3 comprises 15 residues. The germline V and J ends were trimmed by 3 bases and 3 bases, with 11 bases remaining between them. Per the germline V gene, CDR1 is KGHSH and CDR2 is LQKENI. The DNA of the CDR3 is TGTGCCAGCTCACCCTGGACGCTGGACACCGGGGAGCTGTTTTTT. Translating gives CASSPWTLDTGELFF.

V usage is TRBV9 and J usage is TRBJ2-7; D is perhaps TRBD2 (5 bases). Germline V CDR1 and CDR2: SGDLS, YYNGEE. The CDR3 runs 13 residues. The V end was cut by 2 bases, the J end by 3 bases, with 9 bases between. The CDR3 sequence is CASSVSGNYEQYF. CDR3 bases: TGTGCCAGCAGCGTCTCCGGGAACTACGAGCAGTACTTC.

The chain combines TRBV5-1 with TRBJ2-3; D is perhaps TRBD2 (6 bases). CDR1 and CDR2 from the germline V gene are SGHRS and YFSETQ. The CDR3 covers 15 residues. Trimming stripped 4 bases from V and 0 bases from J, with 12 bases between. The CDR3 DNA reads as TGCGCCAGCAGCGCGACTAGACCTAGCACAGATACGCAGTATTTT. This sequence encodes CASSATRPSTDTQYF.

This clone was counted a few times. This chain uses TRBV3-1 (or the pseudogene TRBV3-2) with TRBJ2-7; 10 bases are shared with TRBD1. J gave up 3 bases and V 10 bases, and 6 bases lay outside the gene matches. The germline V gene encodes CDR1 LGHDT and CDR2 YNNKEL (reference sequence). The CDR3 totals 13 residues. The CDR3 nucleotides read TGTGCCACCGCCGGGACAGGGGTCTACGAGCAGTACTTC. This encodes CATAGTGVYEQYF.

The V and J genes are TRBV7-8 and TRBJ2-4, with D possibly called TRBD1 or TRBD2 (5 bases each). V gave up 2 bases and J gave up 1 base, with 15 bases separating them. Germline CDR1 and CDR2: SGHVS and FQNEAQ. The CDR3 has 17 residues. For the CDR3, the DNA is TGTGCCAGCAGCTTACTGGTGCCAGGGACCGCCAAAAACATTCAGTACTTC. Translated, it gives CASSLLVPGTAKNIQYF.

This clone was picked up one time. This chain connects TRBV9 to TRBJ2-1; the match to TRBD2 covers 7 bases. The CDR3 length is 13 residues. With 3 bases clipped from V and 6 bases from J, the junction kept 3 bases outside the gene matches. Germline V CDR1 and CDR2: SGDLS, YYNGEE. For the CDR3, the DNA is TGTGCCAGCAGCGCGACTAGCCCCAATGAGCAGTTCTTC. It translates to CASSATSPNEQFF.

This clone has only one observation. The chain combines TRBV6-5 with TRBJ1-1, with no clear D. Per germline, CDR1 MNHEY and CDR2 SVGAGI. This CDR3 region has 12 residues. Trimming pared 6 bases from V and 1 base from J, leaving 6 bases between. The CDR3 protein is CASSRWNTEAFF. The CDR3 bases are TGTGCCAGCAGCAGATGGAACACTGAAGCTTTCTTT.

The table lists this clone with a count of one. The chain recombines TRBV7-9 with TRBJ1-3; D not resolved. There are 13 residues in the CDR3. The germline CDR1 and CDR2 sequences are SEHNR and FQNEAQ (reference sequence). The V and J ends lost 5 bases and 0 bases respectively, with 5 bases between them. This chain's CDR3 is CASSLLSGNTIYF. CDR3 nucleotides: TGTGCCAGCAGCCTGCTCTCTGGAAACACCATATATTTT.

The rearrangement uses TRBV19 and TRBJ1-5; 11 bases map to TRBD1. Per germline, CDR1 LNHDA and CDR2 SQIVND (reference sequence). The CDR3 loop spans 15 amino acids. With 8 bases clipped from V and 5 bases from J, the junction kept 8 bases outside the gene matches. Here the CDR3 reads CASCNRDRGDQPQHF. CDR3 sequence (DNA): TGTGCCAGTTGTAACCGGGACAGGGGGGATCAGCCCCAGCATTTT.

The chain is built from TRBV5-5 and TRBJ1-1; 8 bases agree with TRBD1. V shed 0 bases, J shed 3 bases, and the junction held 10 bases outside the gene matches. CDR3 length equals 17 residues. Per germline, CDR1 SGHKS and CDR2 YYEKEE (reference sequence). CDR3 loop: CASSLAGRGRSHTEAFF. CDR3 nucleotide sequence: TGTGCCAGCAGCTTGGCGGGCAGGGGGCGCTCCCACACTGAAGCTTTCTTT.

The genes are TRBV6-6 and TRBJ1-4, with a tentative D call TRBD1 (6 bases). The ends were cut back, 5 bases at V and 3 bases at J, with 13 bases in the middle. CDR3 length: 15 amino acids. Germline V CDR1 and CDR2: MNHNY, SVGAGI (reference sequence). This CDR3 reads CASSGTDRPNEKLFF. CDR3 DNA: TGTGCCAGCAGTGGAACGGACAGACCTAATGAAAAACTGTTTTTT.

The chain carries TRBV7-2 and TRBJ1-6, with D hard to call. CDR3 length equals 13 residues. The ends were cut back, 8 bases at V and 0 bases at J, with 5 bases in the middle. Germline V gene sequence: CDR1 SGHTA, CDR2 FQGNSA. The CDR3: CASRNSYNSPLHF. CDR3 coding DNA: TGTGCCAGCCGAAACTCCTATAATTCACCCCTCCACTTT.

This clone showed up just once. V gene TRBV11-2 combines with J gene TRBJ1-2; D gene ambiguous. Germline assignment: CDR1 SGHAT and CDR2 FQNNGV. The CDR3 covers 16 residues. The V end lost 1 base, the J end lost 6 bases, and 18 bases lay between the germline ends. CDR3: CASSLVRFGLGHGYTF. The CDR3 DNA follows: TGTGCCAGCAGCTTAGTTCGGTTCGGGCTCGGCCATGGCTACACCTTC.

The chain links TRBV6-1 to TRBJ2-2; a weak D match, TRBD2 (5 bases). The V end lost 3 bases, the J end lost 0 bases, and 8 bases lay between the germline ends. Germline assignment: CDR1 MNHNS and CDR2 SASEGT. This CDR3 spans 15 amino acids. The CDR3 protein is CASSDPGSNTGELFF. Written as DNA, the CDR3 is TGTGCCAGCAGTGACCCGGGGTCGAACACCGGGGAGCTGTTTTTT.

This clone was observed a single time. The rearrangement links TRBV19 to TRBJ1-5, with D maybe TRBD1 (6 bases). Germline CDR1 LNHDA, CDR2 SQIVND (reference sequence). V lost 9 bases, J lost 7 bases, and 19 bases lay in between. The CDR3 runs 14 residues. CDR3 loop: CASTLQGEGQPQHF. Written as DNA, the CDR3 is TGTGCCAGCACTCTACAGGGAGAAGGCCAGCCCCAGCATTTT.

The chain has TRBV4-1 and TRBJ1-4, with D possibly TRBD1 on 6 matching bases. The CDR3 covers 14 residues. Trimming cost V 7 bases and J 5 bases, with 14 bases left between them. Looked up from germline, CDR1 is MGHRA and CDR2 is YSYEKL. The CDR3 DNA follows: TGCGCCAGCACTAGTAGGACAGTGAATGAAAAACTGTTTTTT. Its translation: CASTSRTVNEKLFF.

V gene TRBV7-9 combines with J gene TRBJ2-2, with D possibly matching TRBD2 (6 bases). V was trimmed by 5 bases and J by 5 bases, leaving 12 bases between them. In germline, CDR1 is SEHNR, CDR2 FQNEAQ (reference sequence). This CDR3 comprises 14 residues. The CDR3 bases are TGTGCCAGCAGCCCCGGGACTGCAACCGGGGAGCTGTTTTTT. The encoded protein is CASSPGTATGELFF. The entire variable domain, with the rest obtained from reference TRBV7-9 and TRBJ2-2, is as follows: DTGVSQNPRHKITKRGQNVTFRCDPISEHNRLYWYRQTLGQGPEFLTYFQNEAQLEKSRLLSDRFSAERPKGSFSTLEIQRTEQGDSAMYLCASSPGTATGELFFGEGSRLTVL.